These 6 T cell receptor beta chains originate from one sample sequenced in a study of HIV-infected patients and healthy controls. cDNA was made from roughly 470 ng RNA using alpha and beta constant primers. Alpha and beta chain libraries were made separately by chain-specific third strand synthesis with multiplexing indices. TCRdb reprocessed the 5' RACE reads via MiXCR and lists one record per CDR3 protein. In total, the table holds several distinct CDR3 sequences. Follow-up blood was drawn about 14 weeks, roughly three months, after antiretroviral therapy began. The repertoire came from unfractionated whole blood and reflected all unsorted peripheral T cells. The material sequenced was blood, taken during antiretroviral therapy. The receptor source for this set is an adult with HIV infection.

This clonotype was recorded a few times. The library was designed around alpha chains, so this beta chain is a stray read whose abundance carries little weight. The chain has TRBV9 and TRBJ1-5, with 7 bases aligning to TRBD1. V trimming: 6 bases; J trimming: 4 bases; junction bases outside the gene matches: 13. This CDR3 region has 16 residues. From germline, CDR1 is SGDLS and CDR2 YYNGEE. The CDR3 reads CASNEYAQTGNQPQHF. Written as DNA, the CDR3 is TGTGCCAGCAATGAATACGCACAGACAGGGAATCAGCCCCAGCATTTT.

On this clonotype itself: This beta chain was picked up by a library intended for alpha chains and is off target, so its count carries little meaning. The genes are TRBV20-1 and TRBJ2-5, with 8 bases that match TRBD2. The CDR3 is 15 residues long. V trimming: 2 bases; J trimming: 2 bases; junction bases outside the gene matches: 7. Germline CDR1 DFQATT, CDR2 SNEGSKA (reference sequence). The CDR3 DNA sequence: TGCAGTGCTAGATCGGGCGGGGGGACTCAAGAGACCCAGTACTTC. Protein sequence: CSARSGGGTQETQYF.

Remarks on this clonotype: This beta chain is off target for a library built for alpha chains, so its abundance means little. This chain connects TRBV6-2 or TRBV6-3 to TRBJ2-6, with a tentative D call TRBD2 (5 bases). The CDR3 is 14 residues long. V was clipped by 7 bases and J by 5 bases, with 12 bases between them. CDR1 is MNHEY and CDR2 is SVGEGT in the germline V gene. In DNA, the CDR3 is TGTGCCAGCACGGGGTATTCTAGGGCCAACGTCCTGACTTTC. It codes for CASTGYSRANVLTF.

This clonotype was seen only a few times. This beta chain is off target for a library built for alpha chains, so its abundance means little. The chain uses TRBV7-9 and TRBJ1-4; D not resolved. This CDR3 is built from 13 residues. The germline gives CDR1 SEHNR, CDR2 FQNEAQ (reference sequence). Trimming stripped 1 base from V and 8 bases from J, with 8 bases between. In DNA, the CDR3 is TGTGCCAGCAGCTTAGGTGCAGGCGAAAAACTGTTTTTT. This sequence encodes CASSLGAGEKLFF.

As regards this clonotype: In a library made to pick up alpha chains, this beta chain is a stray read with a size that means little. V and J are TRBV7-3 and TRBJ2-2; D call uncertain. CDR1 and CDR2 (germline): SGHTA, FQGTGA. The CDR3 is made up of 13 amino acids. V was cut by 2 bases and J by 8 bases, with 9 bases left in between. The CDR3 here is CASSLFVRGELFF. CDR3 sequence (DNA): TGTGCCAGCAGCTTATTTGTACGGGGGGAGCTGTTTTTT.

This clonotype was found once. With the library built for alpha chains, this beta chain is off target and its frequency is not meaningful. The chain links TRBV13 to TRBJ1-1; D remains ambiguous. This CDR3 comprises 13 residues. Trimming removed 0 bases at V and 3 bases at J, with 5 bases between. Germline V gives CDR1 PRHDT, CDR2 FYEKMQ (reference sequence). DNA of the CDR3: TGTGCCAGCAGCTTAGGCCCTGACACTGAAGCTTTCTTT. Translation: CASSLGPDTEAFF.